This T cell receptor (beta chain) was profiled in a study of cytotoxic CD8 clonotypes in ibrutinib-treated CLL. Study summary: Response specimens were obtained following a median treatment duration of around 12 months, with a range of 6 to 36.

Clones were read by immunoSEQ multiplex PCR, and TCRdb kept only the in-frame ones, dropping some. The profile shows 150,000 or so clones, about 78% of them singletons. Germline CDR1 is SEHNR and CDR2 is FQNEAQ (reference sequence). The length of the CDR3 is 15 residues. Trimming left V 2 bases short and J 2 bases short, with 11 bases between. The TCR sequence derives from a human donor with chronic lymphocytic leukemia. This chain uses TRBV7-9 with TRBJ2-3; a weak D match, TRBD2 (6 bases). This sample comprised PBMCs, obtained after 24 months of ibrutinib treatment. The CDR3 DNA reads TGTGCCAGCAGCTTAATGGGGGGATCCACAGATACGCAGTATTTT. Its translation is CASSLMGGSTDTQYF.